The clone carrying this T cell receptor (beta chain) appeared a few times. Its target is not known. This sample's TCRbeta library carried unique molecular identifier barcodes. TCRdb reanalysed the PCR reads using MiXCR and keeps one entry per CDR3 protein. This sample yields some 200,000 distinct CDR3 sequences, of which roughly 8.3% are seen a single time; 35% to 45% belongs to the top ten. Germline CDR1 reads SGHTA; CDR2 reads FQGNSA. The CDR3 length is 15 residues. Trimming pared 5 bases from V and 3 bases from J, leaving 14 bases between. The entry originates in a study of T-cell reconstitution after alpha-beta-depleted transplantation in children. Study-level results: Counts and diversity of T cells one year after transplant came mostly from newly produced T cells. Several hundred expanded graft clones reportedly supplied alpha-beta T cells about two months after transplant. Several patients had high TCRbeta diversity at day 60; it came from surviving recipient T cells and thymic progenitors.

The clonotype originates from a male patient aged 2-15 years who had a stem cell transplant for acute myeloid leukemia, so the T cells may come from the graft donor. The chain has TRBV7-2 and TRBJ1-5; D may be TRBD1 (5 bases). The sequencing here drew on PBMCs, mostly from graft donor cells, taken 360 days after TCRalphabeta/CD19-depleted stem cell transplant. CDR3 sequence: CASSKLTGINQPQHF. CDR3 bases: TGTGCCAGCAGCAAGTTAACAGGTATCAATCAGCCCCAGCATTTT.